This T cell receptor (beta chain) stems from a study of cytomegalovirus exposure and HLA in healthy donors. Notes on this clone: Its specificity is unknown.

Study outcomes and limitations: Relative to equally common others, HLA-associated TCR beta chains showed greater clonal expansion in a later analysis. TCR beta V- and J-gene trimming, according to a later analysis, was linked to a missense DCLRE1C variant. An assumption of roughly uniform sequencing depth across donors underlay the presence/absence analyses.

PCR involved 60 Vbeta and 13 Jbeta primers. This table comes from immunoSEQ multiplex PCR, and its TCRdb copy is limited to in-frame clones, with some not included. The sample data list approximately 150,000 clones. The CDR3 has 18 amino acids. Germline CDR1 SGHDT, CDR2 YYEEEE. V dropped 3 bases and J dropped 3; count of bases not matched to a gene: 11. The clonotype originates from a woman in her thirties or forties in good health and CMV-seronegative. What was sequenced was PBMCs. The rearrangement links TRBV5-6 to TRBJ2-1; 11 nucleotides line up with TRBD1. The CDR3 coding sequence is TGTGCCAGCAGCTCCTTAATCACCGGGACAGGGGGCTACAATGAGCAGTTCTTC. Its protein is CASSSLITGTGGYNEQFF.